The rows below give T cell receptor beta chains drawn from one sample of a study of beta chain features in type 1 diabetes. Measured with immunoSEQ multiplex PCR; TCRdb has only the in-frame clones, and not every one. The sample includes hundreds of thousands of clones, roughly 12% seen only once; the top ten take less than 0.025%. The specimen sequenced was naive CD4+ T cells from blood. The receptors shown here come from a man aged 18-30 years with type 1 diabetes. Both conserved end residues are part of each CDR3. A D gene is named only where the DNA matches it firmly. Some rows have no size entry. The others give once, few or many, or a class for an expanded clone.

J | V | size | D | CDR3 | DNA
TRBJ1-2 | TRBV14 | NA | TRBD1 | CASSLTTGIGGYTF | TGTGCCAGCAGCTTGACGACAGGGATCGGAGGCTACACCTTC
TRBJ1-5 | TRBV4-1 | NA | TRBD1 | CASSQDSGGQPQHF | TGCGCCAGCAGCCAAGATTCAGGGGGACAGCCCCAGCATTTT
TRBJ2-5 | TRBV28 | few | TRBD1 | CASSLPQQGSETQYF | TGTGCCAGCAGTTTGCCGCAACAGGGGTCGGAGACCCAGTACTTC
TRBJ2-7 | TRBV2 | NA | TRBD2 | CASSGGSSYEQYF | TGTGCCAGCAGTGGCGGGAGCTCCTACGAGCAGTACTTC
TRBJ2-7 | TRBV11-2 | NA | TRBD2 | CASSSRLAGVYEQYF | TGTGCCAGCAGCTCAAGACTAGCGGGGGTCTACGAGCAGTACTTC
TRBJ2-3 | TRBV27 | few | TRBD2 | CASRRTSRPIPTDTQYF | TGTGCCAGCAGACGGACTAGCCGCCCGATTCCCACAGATACGCAGTATTTT
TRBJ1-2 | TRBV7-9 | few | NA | CASSLNLVSIGYTF | TGTGCCAGCAGCTTAAACTTGGTCTCGATAGGCTACACCTTC
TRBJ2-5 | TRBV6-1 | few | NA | CASSEWGQKETQYF | TGTGCCAGCAGTGAATGGGGACAAAAAGAGACCCAGTACTTC
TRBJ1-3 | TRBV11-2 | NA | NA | CASSRPSSGNTIYF | TGTGCCAGCAGCCGACCGAGCTCTGGAAACACCATATATTTT
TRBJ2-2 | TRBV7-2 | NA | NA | CASSRPGAGELFF | TGTGCCAGCAGCCGACCGGGGGCCGGGGAGCTGTTTTTT
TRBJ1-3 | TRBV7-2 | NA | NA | CASSLVSTGVSGNTIYF | TGTGCCAGCAGCTTAGTATCTACGGGGGTGTCGGGAAACACCATATATTTT
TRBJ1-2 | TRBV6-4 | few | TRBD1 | CASSESPGQNYGYTF | TGTGCCAGCAGTGAATCCCCGGGACAGAACTATGGCTACACCTTC
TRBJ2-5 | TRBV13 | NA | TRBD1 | CASSSQPGQGGETQYF | TGTGCCAGCAGCTCTCAACCGGGACAGGGGGGAGAGACCCAGTACTTC
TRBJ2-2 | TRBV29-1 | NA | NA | CSAETFANTGELFF | TGCAGCGCCGAGACGTTCGCGAACACCGGGGAGCTGTTTTTT
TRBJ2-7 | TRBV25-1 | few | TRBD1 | CASSVRQGPDEQYF | TGTGCCAGCAGTGTCCGACAGGGTCCCGACGAGCAGTACTTC
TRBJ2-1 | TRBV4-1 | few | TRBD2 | CASSHPPGTSGFGDEQFF | TGCGCCAGCAGCCATCCACCCGGGACTAGCGGGTTCGGGGATGAGCAGTTCTTC
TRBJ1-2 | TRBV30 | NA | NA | CAWSVWGEQGYTF | TGTGCCTGGAGTGTATGGGGGGAGCAAGGCTACACCTTC
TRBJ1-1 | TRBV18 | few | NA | CASSPPGHLNTEAFF | TGTGCCAGCTCACCCCCGGGACACCTGAACACTGAAGCTTTCTTT
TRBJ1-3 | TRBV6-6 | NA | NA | CASSRLASGNTIYF | TGTGCCAGCAGCAGGCTGGCCTCTGGAAACACCATATATTTT
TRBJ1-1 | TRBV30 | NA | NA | CAWSVQRKTFF | TGTGCCTGGAGTGTACAGCGGAAGACTTTCTTT
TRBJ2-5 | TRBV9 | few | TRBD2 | CASSVVAGGEETQYF | TGTGCCAGCAGCGTGGTAGCGGGGGGCGAAGAGACCCAGTACTTC
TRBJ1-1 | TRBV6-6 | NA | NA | CASSPGTQAFF | TGTGCCAGCAGTCCAGGGACTCAAGCTTTCTTT
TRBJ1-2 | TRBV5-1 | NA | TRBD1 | CASSKGQGDYGYTF | TGCGCCAGCAGTAAGGGACAGGGCGACTATGGCTACACCTTC
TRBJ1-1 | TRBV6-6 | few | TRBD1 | CATRPGQGATGAFF | TGTGCCACCCGTCCGGGACAGGGGGCAACGGGAGCTTTCTTT
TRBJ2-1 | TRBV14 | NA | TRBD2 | CASSHLAGAYNEQFF | TGTGCCAGCAGCCACCTAGCGGGGGCCTACAATGAGCAGTTCTTC
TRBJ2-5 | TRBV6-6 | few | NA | CASTGLWRYF | TGTGCCAGCACCGGCCTCTGGCGGTACTTC
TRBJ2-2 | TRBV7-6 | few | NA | CASSPIPTGELFF | TGTGCCAGCAGCCCTATTCCCACCGGGGAGCTGTTTTTT
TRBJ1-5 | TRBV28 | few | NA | CASSFQAGADQPQHF | TGTGCCAGCAGTTTCCAGGCGGGGGCGGATCAGCCCCAGCATTTT
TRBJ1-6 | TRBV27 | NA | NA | CASSMDRGPLHF | TGTGCCAGCAGTATGGACAGAGGGCCCCTCCACTTT
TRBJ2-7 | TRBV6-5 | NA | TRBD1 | CASRLTGANPYDRYF | TGTGCCAGCAGATTGACAGGGGCCAACCCCTACGATAGGTACTTC
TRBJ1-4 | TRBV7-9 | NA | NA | CASSSSRGAERNEKLFF | TGTGCCAGCAGCTCGAGTAGGGGAGCCGAACGTAATGAAAAACTGTTTTTT
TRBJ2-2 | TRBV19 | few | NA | CASSWSTGELFF | TGTGCCAGTAGTTGGAGCACCGGGGAGCTGTTTTTT
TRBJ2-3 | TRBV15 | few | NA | CATRVGVSGTDTQYF | TGTGCCACCAGAGTAGGGGTGAGCGGCACAGATACGCAGTATTTT
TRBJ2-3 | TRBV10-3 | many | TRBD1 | CAVDRGDTQYF | TGTGCCGTTGACAGGGGTGATACGCAGTATTTT
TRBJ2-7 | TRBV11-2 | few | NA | CASSLEWRERYEQYF | TGTGCCAGCAGCTTAGAGTGGAGGGAGAGGTACGAGCAGTACTTC
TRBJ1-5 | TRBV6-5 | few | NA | CASSYSESNQPQHF | TGTGCCAGCAGTTACTCCGAGAGCAATCAGCCCCAGCATTTT
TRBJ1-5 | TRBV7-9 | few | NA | CASSSTTGTVAQPQHF | TGTGCCAGCAGCTCGACCACAGGGACCGTCGCTCAGCCCCAGCATTTT
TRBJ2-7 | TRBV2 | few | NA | CASIEGSYEQYF | TGTGCCAGCATCGAGGGATCCTACGAGCAGTACTTC
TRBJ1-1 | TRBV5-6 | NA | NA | CASSLGMNTEAFF | TGTGCCAGCAGCTTGGGGATGAACACTGAAGCTTTCTTT
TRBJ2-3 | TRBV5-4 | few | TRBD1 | CASSGGQGGGTDTQYF | TGTGCCAGCAGCGGAGGACAGGGGGGAGGCACAGATACGCAGTATTTT
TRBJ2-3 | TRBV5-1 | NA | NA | CASMGQGTDTQYF | TGCGCCAGCATGGGCCAGGGCACAGATACGCAGTATTTT
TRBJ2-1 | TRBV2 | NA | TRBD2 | CASSPSGGPYNEQFF | TGTGCCAGCAGTCCTAGCGGGGGGCCCTACAATGAGCAGTTCTTC
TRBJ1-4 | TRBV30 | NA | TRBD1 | CAWSVVATGTTNEKLFF | TGTGCCTGGAGTGTCGTGGCGACAGGGACAACTAATGAAAAACTGTTTTTT
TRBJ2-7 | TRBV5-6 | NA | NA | CASSLGNLGEQYF | TGTGCCAGCAGCTTGGGGAACCTTGGCGAGCAGTACTTC
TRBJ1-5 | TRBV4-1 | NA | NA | CASSQEGGSGHQPQHF | TGCGCCAGCAGCCAAGAGGGGGGATCTGGGCATCAGCCCCAGCATTTT
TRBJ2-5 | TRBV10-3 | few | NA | CATSLDWTETQYF | TGTGCCACCTCCCTGGACTGGACAGAGACCCAGTACTTC
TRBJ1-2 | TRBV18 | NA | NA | CASSPKASAYGYTF | TGTGCCAGCTCACCGAAGGCTTCGGCCTATGGCTACACCTTC
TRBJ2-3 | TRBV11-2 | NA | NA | CASSFGVSDTQYF | TGTGCCAGCAGCTTCGGGGTGTCAGATACGCAGTATTTT
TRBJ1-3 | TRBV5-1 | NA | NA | CASSLDSSGNTIYF | TGCGCCAGCAGCTTGGATTCAAGTGGAAACACCATATATTTT
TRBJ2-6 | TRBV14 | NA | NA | CASSQGSESGANVLTF | TGTGCCAGCAGCCAAGGCAGCGAGTCTGGGGCCAACGTCCTGACTTTC
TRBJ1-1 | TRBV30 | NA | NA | CAWSSSEEAFF | TGTGCCTGGAGTAGTTCGGAAGAAGCTTTCTTT
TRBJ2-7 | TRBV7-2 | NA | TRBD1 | CASSRDRGIYEQYF | TGTGCCAGCAGCCGGGACAGGGGTATCTACGAGCAGTACTTC
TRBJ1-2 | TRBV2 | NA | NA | CASSEDSINYGYTF | TGTGCCAGCAGTGAAGACAGCATAAACTATGGCTACACCTTC
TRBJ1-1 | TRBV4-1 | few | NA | CASSQAPRVNTEAFF | TGCGCCAGCAGCCAAGCCCCTAGGGTGAACACTGAAGCTTTCTTT